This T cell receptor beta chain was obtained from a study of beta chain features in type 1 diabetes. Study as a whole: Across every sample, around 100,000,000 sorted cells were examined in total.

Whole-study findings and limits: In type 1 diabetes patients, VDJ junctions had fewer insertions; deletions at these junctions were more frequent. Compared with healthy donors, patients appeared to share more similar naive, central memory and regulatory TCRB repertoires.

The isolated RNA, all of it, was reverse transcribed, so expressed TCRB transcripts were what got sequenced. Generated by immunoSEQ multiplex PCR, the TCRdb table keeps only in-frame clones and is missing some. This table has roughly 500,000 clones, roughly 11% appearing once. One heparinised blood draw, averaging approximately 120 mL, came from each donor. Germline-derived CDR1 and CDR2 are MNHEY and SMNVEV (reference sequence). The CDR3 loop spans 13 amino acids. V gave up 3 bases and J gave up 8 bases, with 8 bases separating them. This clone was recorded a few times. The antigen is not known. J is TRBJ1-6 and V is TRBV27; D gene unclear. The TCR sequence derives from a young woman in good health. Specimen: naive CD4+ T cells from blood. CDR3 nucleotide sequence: TGTGCCAGCAGTTTGTATCGGGATTCACCCCTCCACTTT. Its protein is CASSLYRDSPLHF.